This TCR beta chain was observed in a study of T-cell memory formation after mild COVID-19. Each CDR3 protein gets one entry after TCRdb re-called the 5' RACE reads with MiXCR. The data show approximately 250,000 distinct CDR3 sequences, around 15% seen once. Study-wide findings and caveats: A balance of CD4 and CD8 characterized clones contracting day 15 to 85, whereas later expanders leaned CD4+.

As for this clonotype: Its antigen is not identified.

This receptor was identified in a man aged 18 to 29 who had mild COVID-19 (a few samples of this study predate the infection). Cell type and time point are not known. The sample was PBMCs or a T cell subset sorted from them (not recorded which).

The CDR3 region has the DNA TGTGCCAGCAGTGAAACAGGGCCATCCCAAAACATTCAGTACTTC. Translated, it gives CASSETGPSQNIQYF. The V call is TRBV25-1, the J call TRBJ2-4; D is possibly TRBD1 (6 bases). The CDR3 covers 15 residues. Trimming pared 2 bases from V and 5 bases from J, leaving 13 bases between. Germline CDR1 reads MGHDK; CDR2 reads SYGVNS.